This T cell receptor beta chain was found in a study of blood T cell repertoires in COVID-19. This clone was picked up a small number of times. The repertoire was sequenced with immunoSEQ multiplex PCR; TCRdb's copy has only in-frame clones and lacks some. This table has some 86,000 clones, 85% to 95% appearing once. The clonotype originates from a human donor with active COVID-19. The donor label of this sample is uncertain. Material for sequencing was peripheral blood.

The CDR3 region is CASRGAQSYEQYF. In DNA form, the CDR3 reads TGTGCCAGCAGGGGGGCCCAGAGTTACGAGCAGTACTTC. This rearrangement joins TRBV3-1 (or the pseudogene TRBV3-2) to TRBJ2-7; weak D call: TRBD1 (6 bases). This CDR3 comprises 13 residues. V was cut by 6 bases and J by 4 bases, with 13 bases left in between. Germline V CDR1 and CDR2: LGHDT, YNNKEL (reference sequence).